This T cell receptor (beta chain) is drawn from a study of shared clonotypes between healthy human individuals. The assay was immunoSEQ multiplex PCR, and TCRdb's table has in-frame clones only and misses some. In the table there are roughly 2,000,000 clones, approximately 94% of which are singletons. The CDR3 contains 14 residues. Germline V gene lookup returns CDR1 MGHRA and CDR2 YSYEKL. With 2 bases removed from V and 1 base from J, the gap between germline ends came to 8 bases. Concerning this clone: Antigen: not known.

Only CD45RO-negative cells positively selected for CCR7 counted as naive CD8 cells, so terminally differentiated effector memory CD45RA+ cells were excluded. HIV-negative, healthy adults without recent acute infections or vaccinations were the donors. General study points: Naive subsets tended to show greater estimated richness than memory subsets.

The sequencing sample was made of naive CD8+ T cells sorted from blood. The J gene is TRBJ1-1, the V gene TRBV4-1; no clear D gene. This clonotype originated in a young man in good health. CDR3 sequence: CASSQWVENTEAFF. The DNA of the CDR3 is TGCGCCAGCAGCCAATGGGTCGAGAACACTGAAGCTTTCTTT.